The 17 T cell receptor beta chains in this list originate from one sample, sequenced in a study of chemoradiotherapy in HPV16-positive cancers. Data came from immunoSEQ multiplex PCR; TCRdb stores just in-frame clones and leaves some out. The sample carries 4,000 to 5,000 clones, approximately 95% recorded once. Sample: tumor tissue, taken from a patient who underwent chemoradiotherapy. These receptors were taken from a human donor with HPV-associated anogenital cancer.

The chain recombines TRBV2 with TRBJ2-5; 9 bases are shared with TRBD2. V lost 5 bases to trimming and J lost 5 bases; unmatched junction nucleotides: 9. Germline CDR1 and CDR2: SNHLY and FYNNEI. The CDR3 contains 15 residues. The CDR3 DNA sequence: TGTGCCAGCAGTATGACTAGCGGCGGGGCGGAGACCCAGTACTTC. Translated, it gives CASSMTSGGAETQYF. Full variable domain (remainder filled in from reference TRBV2 and TRBJ2-5): EPEVTQTPSHQVTQMGQEVILRCVPISNHLYFYWYRQILGQKVEFLVSFYNNEISEKSEIFDDQFSVERPDGSNFTLKIRSTKLEDSAMYFCASSMTSGGAETQYFGPGTRLLVL.

This chain connects TRBV6-1 to TRBJ2-7; weak D call: TRBD1 (6 bases). V lost 5 bases and J lost 3, with 11 bases in between. CDR1 and CDR2 (germline): MNHNS, SASEGT. The CDR3 length is 13 residues. The CDR3 reads CASSTDRSYEQYF. DNA of the CDR3: TGTGCCAGCAGTACCGACAGGAGCTACGAGCAGTACTTC.

The CDR3 protein is CASSLVEGSQPQHF. Here the CDR3 DNA reads TGTGCCAGCAGCTTGGTCGAGGGGTCTCAGCCCCAGCATTTT. The V call is TRBV5-8, the J call TRBJ1-5, with a tentative D call TRBD1 (5 bases). CDR1 is SGHTS and CDR2 is YDEGEE in the germline V gene. The CDR3 is 14 residues long. V lost 0 bases to trimming and J lost 6 bases, with 10 bases between them.

The rearrangement joins TRBV28 to TRBJ1-1; maybe TRBD1 (6 bases). CDR1 and CDR2 (germline): MDHEN, SYDVKM. The V gene lost 7 bases and the J gene lost 11 bases, with 17 bases spanning the gap. The CDR3 spans 12 residues. The CDR3 reads CASTDRSFMAFF. CDR3 nucleotide sequence: TGTGCCAGCACCGACAGGTCCTTTATGGCTTTCTTT.

The V and J genes are TRBV7-2 and TRBJ2-1; the match to TRBD2 covers 8 bases. The ends lost 1 base at V and 7 bases at J; junction bases unmatched: 6. This CDR3 has 15 residues. The germline CDR1 and CDR2 sequences are SGHTA and FQGNSA. The CDR3 sequence is CASSLVAGGRNEQFF. The CDR3 DNA reads as TGTGCCAGCAGCTTAGTGGCGGGAGGTCGTAATGAGCAGTTCTTC.

V gene TRBV28 combines with J gene TRBJ2-6; 9 bases map to TRBD2. CDR1 is MDHEN and CDR2 is SYDVKM in the germline V gene. V lost 5 bases and J lost 0; bases outside the gene matches: 20. This CDR3 region has 22 residues. DNA for the CDR3: TGTGCCAGCAGTCCACCGTATCGGGTAGCGGGGGACCTGAGCTCTGGGGCCAACGTCCTGACTTTC. It codes for CASSPPYRVAGDLSSGANVLTF.

V usage is TRBV2 and J usage is TRBJ2-2; no definite D call. The V end lost 7 bases, the J end lost 7 bases, and 16 bases lay between the germline ends. The CDR3 length is 14 residues. Germline CDR1 is SNHLY and CDR2 is FYNNEI. CDR3 bases: TGTGCCAGCACCCCCGAACATAGTGGCGGGGAGCTGTTTTTT. Amino acid sequence: CASTPEHSGGELFF.

This clone was counted a single time. The gene calls are TRBV6-6 and TRBJ1-2, with 10 bases lining up with TRBD1. The CDR3 is 14 amino acids. Per the germline V gene, CDR1 is MNHNY and CDR2 is SVGAGI (reference sequence). Trimming removed 2 bases from V and 7 bases from J; junction bases left unmatched: 4. In DNA, the CDR3 is TGTGCCAGCAGTTACCGGGACAGGGGTGGTGGCTACACCTTC. Translating gives CASSYRDRGGGYTF.

The CDR3 nucleotides are TGTGCCAGCAGCGTAGGCCCCGGGATCTCCTACGAGCAGTACTTC. Encoded protein: CASSVGPGISYEQYF. The chain carries TRBV9 and TRBJ2-7; D is perhaps TRBD2 (5 bases). The CDR3 contains 15 residues. The V gene lost 0 bases and the J gene lost 0 bases, with 10 bases spanning the gap. Germline CDR1 is SGDLS and CDR2 is YYNGEE.

The chain employs TRBV4-1 and TRBJ2-3; the match to TRBD2 covers 13 bases. The CDR3 runs 18 residues. V shed 0 bases, J shed 4 bases, and the junction held 7 bases outside the gene matches. Germline V gene data show CDR1 as MGHRA and CDR2 as YSYEKL. CDR3: CASSQDRTSGSGADTQYF. The DNA for the CDR3 is TGCGCCAGCAGCCAAGATCGGACTAGCGGGAGCGGGGCAGATACGCAGTATTTT.

The chain combines TRBV9 with TRBJ2-7; possible D gene TRBD1, 6 bases. The CDR3 sequence is 14 residues long. Germline CDR1 is SGDLS and CDR2 is YYNGEE. Trimming cost V 0 bases and J 1 base, with 8 bases left between them. This CDR3 is CASSVVGHSYEQYF. CDR3 sequence (DNA): TGTGCCAGCAGCGTAGTGGGACATTCCTACGAGCAGTACTTC.

The sample holds one count of this clone. The chain employs TRBV19 and TRBJ1-2, with D possibly being TRBD1 (5 bases). Trimming cost V 9 bases and J 8 bases, with 22 bases left between them. Germline lookup yields CDR1 LNHDA and CDR2 SQIVND (reference sequence). The CDR3 runs 14 residues. CDR3 sequence (DNA): TGTGCCAGGATTGATCATTACATGGGGGTAGGCTACACCTTC. Its protein product is CARIDHYMGVGYTF.

This clone came up once. The chain uses TRBV9 and TRBJ1-2; a possible D gene is TRBD1 (6 bases). This CDR3 spans 17 amino acids. V shed 0 bases and J shed 6 bases, with 21 bases lying between them. Germline CDR1 SGDLS, CDR2 YYNGEE. The CDR3 DNA follows: TGTGCCAGCAGCGTAGGGCGGGGGGCTAGGTTGGGTGATGGCTACACCTTC. It codes for CASSVGRGARLGDGYTF.

In DNA form, the CDR3 reads TGTGCCGGTGGGCTAGCCAGGAGTGAAAAACTGTTTTTT. Translated: CAGGLARSEKLFF. The chain joins TRBV30 to TRBJ1-4; D ambiguous. CDR3 length: 13 residues. Germline CDR1 and CDR2: GTSNPN and SVGIG (reference sequence). With 8 bases removed from V and 7 bases from J, the gap between germline ends came to 17 bases.

The V call is TRBV7-2, the J call TRBJ2-7; D gene uncertain. Germline V gene sequence: CDR1 SGHTA, CDR2 FQGNSA. V was pared by 7 bases and J by 8 bases, with 12 bases between. CDR3 size: 11 residues. The CDR3 DNA reads as TGTGCCAGCATGGGTGGCTTGCAGCAGTACTTC. Its translation is CASMGGLQQYF.

Written as DNA, the CDR3 is TGTGCCAGCAGCTTAGCGTCAGAGTTTACTAGCACAGATACGCAGTATTTT. Translating it yields CASSLASEFTSTDTQYF. The chain has TRBV7-2 and TRBJ2-3; D is undetermined. V was cut by 0 bases and J by 0 bases, with 13 bases left in between. The germline V gene encodes CDR1 SGHTA and CDR2 FQGNSA. CDR3 length: 17 amino acids.

The chain carries TRBV29-1 and TRBJ2-1; the D is unclear. CDR1 and CDR2 from the germline V gene are SQVTM and ANQGSEA. V shed 7 bases and J shed 0 bases, with 25 bases lying between them. The CDR3 consists of 18 residues. In nucleotides, the CDR3 is TGCAGCGCCCAATCCGGGCTCCCCCTCCCAGGCTCCTACAATGAGCAGTTCTTC. Protein product: CSAQSGLPLPGSYNEQFF.